This TCR beta chain was identified in a study of cytomegalovirus exposure and HLA in healthy donors. A multiplex PCR was run with 60 Vbeta primers and 13 Jbeta primers. Produced via immunoSEQ multiplex PCR; TCRdb's table is partial and in-frame only. Of around 110,000 clones listed, roughly 68% are singletons. This TCR derives from a man under 40 in good health and CMV-seropositive. Sequences were obtained from PBMCs.

For the CDR3, the DNA is TGTGCCAGCAGCGTATATAGCGGGAGCACAGATACGCAGTATTTT. Amino acids: CASSVYSGSTDTQYF. The chain combines TRBV7-2 with TRBJ2-3; 7 bases fit TRBD2. This CDR3 contains 15 residues. Germline assignment: CDR1 SGHTA and CDR2 FQGNSA. The J segment lost 0 bases and the V segment lost 5 bases, leaving 5 bases of the junction unmatched.